One and the same sample provided the 21 T cell receptor beta chains below, sequenced in a study of blood T cell repertoires in COVID-19. Only in-frame clones appear in the TCRdb table, and some are missing; sequencing was by immunoSEQ multiplex PCR. Seen here are approximately 300,000 clones, roughly 86% observed once, and the top ten hold about 10%. Sequenced: peripheral blood. These receptors all come from a woman between 25 and 40 years old with COVID-19, enrolled during active disease.

The genes are TRBV11-2 and TRBJ1-5; D is uncertain. The CDR3 totals 12 residues. V lost 3 bases and J 3 bases, leaving 3 bases between the germline ends. Germline lookup yields CDR1 SGHAT and CDR2 FQNNGV. CDR3: CASSFNNQPQHF. The CDR3 nucleotides read TGTGCCAGCAGCTTCAACAATCAGCCCCAGCATTTT.

This clone was detected only a few times. The chain combines TRBV18 with TRBJ1-6; tentatively, D is TRBD1 (6 bases). Germline loops: CDR1 KGHSH, CDR2 LQKENI. This CDR3 has 18 amino acids. Trimming shortened V by 4 bases and J by 8 bases, and 24 bases separated the two germline ends. CDR3: CASSLSTPGAGKDSPLHF. The CDR3 DNA follows: TGTGCCAGCTCACTCTCGACGCCAGGGGCCGGGAAGGATTCACCCCTCCACTTT.

The chain couples TRBV11-2 to TRBJ2-5, with D perhaps TRBD1 (5 bases). Trimming took off 5 bases at V and 1 base at J, with 14 bases between the two ends. CDR1 SGHAT and CDR2 FQNNGV come from the germline V gene. This CDR3 has 15 amino acids. The DNA of the CDR3 is TGTGCCAGCAGCCTAGGAGCAGGGCCCCAAGAGACCCAGTACTTC. This encodes CASSLGAGPQETQYF. Full variable domain (rest looked up from reference TRBV11-2 and TRBJ2-5): EAGVAQSPRYKIIEKRQSVAFWCNPISGHATLYWYQQILGQGPKLLIQFQNNGVVDDSQLPKDRFSAERLKGVDSTLKIQPAKLEDSAVYLCASSLGAGPQETQYFGPGTRLLVL.

The chain is built from TRBV7-2 and TRBJ1-1, with D uncertain. V was cut by 0 bases and J by 1 base, with 6 bases left in between. Germline V gene sequence: CDR1 SGHTA, CDR2 FQGNSA. The length of the CDR3 is 14 residues. CDR3 amino acids: CASSLARRNTEAFF. For the CDR3, the DNA is TGTGCCAGCAGCTTAGCACGGAGGAACACTGAAGCTTTCTTT.

A single count supports this clone. The rearrangement joins TRBV2 to TRBJ2-7; 10 bases map to TRBD2. Losses at the gene ends were 6 bases for V and 1 base for J; bases not matched to a gene: 6. This CDR3 contains 15 residues. CDR1 SNHLY and CDR2 FYNNEI come from the germline V gene. DNA for the CDR3: TGTGCCAGCAGGCCACTAGCGGGGCCATCCTACGAGCAGTACTTC. Translating it yields CASRPLAGPSYEQYF.

The chain couples TRBV2 to TRBJ1-2; D unresolved. Germline loops: CDR1 SNHLY, CDR2 FYNNEI. Trimming removed 4 bases from V and 0 bases from J, with 6 bases in between. This CDR3 is built from 13 residues. The chain's CDR3 is CASSGGSNYGYTF. The CDR3 nucleotides are TGTGCCAGCAGTGGAGGGTCTAACTATGGCTACACCTTC.

This clone showed up just a few times. This chain joins TRBV7-9 and TRBJ1-1, with D uncertain. The germline V gene encodes CDR1 SEHNR and CDR2 FQNEAQ (reference sequence). Trimming removed 1 base from V and 4 bases from J, with 4 bases in between. The CDR3 is 12 amino acids. The CDR3 sequence: CASSLVSTEAFF. The CDR3 nucleotides are TGTGCCAGCAGCTTAGTGAGCACTGAAGCTTTCTTT.

The V call is TRBV30, the J call TRBJ2-6; D ambiguous. The CDR3 runs to 15 residues. Looked up from germline, CDR1 is GTSNPN and CDR2 is SVGIG (reference sequence). V gave up 3 bases and J gave up 0 bases, with 9 bases separating them. The CDR3 region is CAWRRRLSGANVLTF. In nucleotides, the CDR3 is TGTGCCTGGAGGCGTAGACTCTCTGGGGCCAACGTCCTGACTTTC.

This sequence joins TRBV4-2 and TRBJ2-3; 12 nucleotides match TRBD2. Germline CDR1 and CDR2: LGHNA and YNFKEQ. This CDR3 region has 16 residues. After removal of 4 bases from V and 2 bases from J, the junction contained 4 bases not matched to a gene. CDR3: CASSPGLAGHTDTQYF. In DNA form, the CDR3 reads TGTGCCAGCAGCCCGGGACTAGCGGGTCACACAGATACGCAGTATTTT.

The V gene is TRBV29-1, the J gene TRBJ2-7, with a possible D match to TRBD2 (6 bases). The CDR3 has 15 amino acids. V was shortened by 2 bases and J by 5 bases, with 19 bases between the two germline ends. CDR1 and CDR2 (germline): SQVTM, ANQGSEA. CDR3 sequence (DNA): TGCAGCGTTGAACTCTGGGGGGTAGTGGCGAACGAGCAGTACTTC. This encodes CSVELWGVVANEQYF.

The J gene is TRBJ1-5, the V gene TRBV7-9; D might be TRBD1 (5 bases). The germline V gene has CDR1 SEHNR and CDR2 FQNEAQ (reference sequence). The CDR3 consists of 15 residues. V dropped 4 bases and J dropped 2 bases, with 12 bases sitting between them. The CDR3 reads CASSSSQGGNQPQHF. CDR3 coding DNA: TGTGCCAGCAGCTCGTCGCAGGGTGGCAATCAGCCCCAGCATTTT.

This clone showed up just a few times. The chain links TRBV2 to TRBJ2-6; D gene unclear. The germline CDR1 and CDR2 sequences are SNHLY and FYNNEI. There are 15 residues in the CDR3. V gave up 4 bases and J gave up 1 base, with 8 bases separating them. The CDR3 here is CASSGHESGANVLTF. CDR3 nucleotide sequence: TGTGCCAGCAGTGGACATGAGTCTGGGGCCAACGTCCTGACTTTC. Based on the CDR3 plus reference TRBV2 and TRBJ2-6, the full variable domain is EPEVTQTPSHQVTQMGQEVILRCVPISNHLYFYWYRQILGQKVEFLVSFYNNEISEKSEIFDDQFSVERPDGSNFTLKIRSTKLEDSAMYFCASSGHESGANVLTFGAGSRLTVL.

V gene TRBV5-4 combines with J gene TRBJ1-1; D uncertain. The germline gives CDR1 SGHNT, CDR2 YYREEE (reference sequence). The CDR3 spans 14 residues. V gave up 2 bases and J gave up 5 bases, with 13 bases separating them. This CDR3 is CASSLEREATEAFF. CDR3 sequence (DNA): TGTGCCAGCAGCTTAGAAAGGGAGGCAACTGAAGCTTTCTTT.

V gene TRBV5-5 combines with J gene TRBJ2-7; 9 bases agree with TRBD2. With V trimmed by 4 bases and J by 3 bases, 11 bases remained unmatched. The CDR3 loop spans 16 amino acids. Germline V lookup: CDR1 SGHKS, CDR2 YYEKEE (reference sequence). In DNA form, the CDR3 reads TGTGCCAGCAGCCCTCGGGGTAGCGGGAGTCACTACGAGCAGTACTTC. As protein: CASSPRGSGSHYEQYF.

The chain recombines TRBV25-1 with TRBJ1-2, with D uncertain. This CDR3 region has 11 residues. Germline CDR1 reads MGHDK; CDR2 reads SYGVNS. The germline V and J ends were trimmed by 1 base and 7 bases, with 4 bases remaining between them. CDR3 in amino acids: CASSESVGYTF. Written as DNA, the CDR3 is TGTGCCAGCAGTGAATCCGTTGGCTACACCTTC.

The genes are TRBV5-8 and TRBJ1-2, with 9 bases aligning to TRBD1. Trimming removed 0 bases from V and 7 bases from J; junction bases left unmatched: 4. This CDR3 is 14 amino acids long. Germline CDR1 and CDR2: SGHTS and YDEGEE. The CDR3 coding sequence is TGTGCCAGCAGCTTGGTGGGACAGGGAAGTGGCTACACCTTC. Its protein is CASSLVGQGSGYTF.

The V call is TRBV10-3, the J call TRBJ1-1; D is perhaps TRBD1 (6 bases). CDR1 and CDR2 from the germline V gene are ENHRY and SYGVKD. The CDR3 is 14 residues long. Trimming left V 2 bases short and J 7 bases short, with 14 bases between. The CDR3 region has the DNA TGTGCCATCAGTGAGACGGCAGGGGCAGGTGAAGCTTTCTTT. It specifies CAISETAGAGEAFF.

The chain carries TRBV7-9 and TRBJ1-3, with D possibly being TRBD1 (5 bases). Germline V gives CDR1 SEHNR, CDR2 FQNEAQ (reference sequence). The CDR3 length is 14 residues. V was shortened by 1 base and J by 4 bases, with 8 bases between the two germline ends. CDR3 sequence: CASSLEGYGNTIYF. CDR3 nucleotide sequence: TGTGCCAGCAGCTTAGAGGGGTACGGAAACACCATATATTTT. Supplemented by reference TRBV7-9 and TRBJ1-3, the full variable domain reads DTGVSQNPRHKITKRGQNVTFRCDPISEHNRLYWYRQTLGQGPEFLTYFQNEAQLEKSRLLSDRFSAERPKGSFSTLEIQRTEQGDSAMYLCASSLEGYGNTIYFGEGSWLTVV.

V is TRBV3-1 (or the pseudogene TRBV3-2) and J is TRBJ1-2; D call uncertain. CDR1 LGHDT and CDR2 YNNKEL come from the germline V gene (reference sequence). V lost 0 bases and J 1 base, leaving 12 bases between the germline ends. This CDR3 has 16 amino acids. The CDR3 sequence is CASSQDRELLNYGYTF. The CDR3 bases are TGTGCCAGCAGCCAAGATCGAGAGCTACTTAACTATGGCTACACCTTC.

The chain is built from TRBV24-1 and TRBJ2-2; perhaps TRBD2 as D (5 bases). Germline-derived CDR1 and CDR2 are KGHDR and SFDVKD. This CDR3 region has 14 residues. Trimming took off 7 bases at V and 4 bases at J, with 12 bases between the two ends. DNA for the CDR3: TGTGCCACCAGGGCTGGACGGGGCACCGGGGAGCTGTTTTTT. It encodes CATRAGRGTGELFF.

The chain employs TRBV13 and TRBJ2-2; 9 bases fit TRBD1. The CDR3 totals 15 residues. Germline CDR1 is PRHDT and CDR2 is FYEKMQ (reference sequence). After removal of 5 bases from V and 7 bases from J, the junction contained 8 bases not matched to a gene. Here the CDR3 reads CASSPGTGFSGELFF. The CDR3 DNA sequence: TGTGCCAGCAGCCCCGGGACAGGGTTCAGCGGGGAGCTGTTTTTT.